This T cell receptor beta chain was obtained from a study of T cell repertoires in cytomegalovirus infection (dated by TCRdb to the late 2010s). Study-wide context: Donor HLA type was relevant to the analysis, because carriage of CMV infection together with the matching HLA type was indicated by public TCR beta signatures.

This clonotype was found a few times. There is no known antigen for this receptor. No base quality information exists; no much larger clone differs at one position. What the authors observed across the whole study: In both this cohort and an independent cohort of under 450 donors, the cumulative frequency of public TCR beta family members distinguished carriers of CMV infection plus the relevant HLA type. The ex vivo response was dominated by HLA-C-restricted CMV-specific TCR beta clonotypes, which also provided the single most frequent clonotype in two of eight donors.

The data were produced on an Illumina HiSeq 1500. The public reads were reprocessed in TCRdb via fastp at Q25 and MiXCR, keeping in-frame beta chains. Rows are combined by CDR3 protein, so each entry shows the most common genes and DNA. Within this sample are some 240,000 distinct CDR3 sequences, with 15% to 20% of them counted one time only. Of the sample, 40% to 55% is held by the ten largest clones. CDR1 and CDR2 are drawn from the germline V gene: MNHNS, SASEGT. Its CDR3 holds 15 amino acids, cysteine through phenylalanine. The CDR3 DNA has 45 bases and is translated from base 1. V is reduced by 4 bases and J by 5 bases, leaving a spacing of 16 bases between them.

Sequencing was done on a sample of CD8+ T cells from PBMCs. The TCR was taken from a human donor in good health (CMV status not recorded). Some clones in this sample may be carry-over from other donors' samples. The rearranged chain carries TRBV6-1 and TRBJ2-3; tentative D gene TRBD1, with 5 bases matching. The nucleotide sequence is given as TGTGCCAGCAGTGCTTCGCAGGGCGGTGGAGATACGCAGTATTTT. Its product reads: CASSASQGGGDTQYF.